The source of this TCR beta chain is a study of tissue T cells after allogeneic stem cell transplantation. Study as a whole: Of the grafts for graft-versus-host disease patients, several were unmodified and three CD34-selected.

Comment on this clone: Antigen specificity is unknown.

The assay was immunoSEQ multiplex PCR, and TCRdb's table has in-frame clones only and misses some. This sample has 3,000 to 4,000 clones, with approximately 71% found just once. Adult allogeneic hematopoietic cell transplant recipients with steroid-refractory graft-versus-host disease were prospectively enrolled for research autopsy. Every graft-versus-host disease patient had gastrointestinal disease and got several lines of graft-versus-host disease therapy. The CDR3 length is 14 residues. Germline CDR1 reads SGHTA; CDR2 reads FQGNSA. Trimming at V came to 1 base and at J to 14 bases, leaving 10 bases not matched to a gene. Regarding the study as a whole: The study did not identify alloreactive or antigen-specific tissue TCRs, and some clones might be persisting host cells.

This receptor was obtained from a male patient of 60 years or more with steroid-refractory graft-versus-host disease after an allogeneic stem cell transplant. Some T cells may be the graft donor's. Sequences were derived from small intestine tissue, sampled at autopsy. The V and J genes are TRBV7-2 and TRBJ1-4, with 7 bases aligning to TRBD1. The CDR3 bases are TGTGCCAGCAGCTTAGACCAGGGGGGGCGGCGGCTGTTTTTT. It is translated as CASSLDQGGRRLFF.